This T cell receptor beta chain was captured in a study of technical replicates of blood from a few donors. Libraries were prepared by immunoSEQ multiplex PCR; TCRdb keeps only in-frame clonotypes and omits some of them. The table has 100,000 or so clones, approximately 96% seen once. The source is a human donor in good health. The sequenced material came from T cells isolated from PBMCs.

The chain's CDR3 is CASSPTSGNTGELFF. CDR3 coding DNA: TGTGCCAGCAGTCCGACTAGCGGGAACACCGGGGAGCTGTTTTTT. The rearrangement uses TRBV6-5 and TRBJ2-2; 9 nucleotides match TRBD2. This CDR3 region has 15 residues. Unmatched junction bases numbered 2, after V lost 5 bases and J lost 1 base. CDR1 MNHEY and CDR2 SVGAGI come from the germline V gene.